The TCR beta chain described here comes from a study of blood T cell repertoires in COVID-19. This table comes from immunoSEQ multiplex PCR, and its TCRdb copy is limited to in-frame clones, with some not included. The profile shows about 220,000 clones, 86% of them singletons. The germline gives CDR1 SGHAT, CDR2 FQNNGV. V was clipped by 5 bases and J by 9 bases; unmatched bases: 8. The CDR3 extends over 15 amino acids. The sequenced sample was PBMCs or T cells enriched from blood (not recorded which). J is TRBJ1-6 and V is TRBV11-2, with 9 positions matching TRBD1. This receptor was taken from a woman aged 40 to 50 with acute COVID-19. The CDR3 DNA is TGTGCCAGCAGCCCCAGACAGGGACAGGGTTCACCCCTCCACTTT. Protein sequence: CASSPRQGQGSPLHF.